This passage covers 30 T cell receptor beta chains from one sample sequenced in a study of T cell responses to AZD1222 COVID-19 vaccine. TCRdb's table, derived via immunoSEQ multiplex PCR, lists solely in-frame clones and lacks some. The profile shows tens of thousands of clones, roughly nine tenths of them singletons. The sequenced sample was peripheral blood, obtained 28 days after the second AZD1222 dose. Receptors originate from an adult who received the AZD1222 COVID-19 vaccine.

This sequence joins TRBV28 and TRBJ1-4; the match to TRBD1 covers 7 bases. V shed 6 bases, J shed 0 bases, and the junction held 13 bases outside the gene matches. Germline V gene data show CDR1 as MDHEN and CDR2 as SYDVKM. This CDR3 is built from 18 residues. Here the CDR3 DNA reads TGTGCCAGCAGCTCCCTAGGACAGGACTTTGCAACTAATGAAAAACTGTTTTTT. Its translation is CASSSLGQDFATNEKLFF.

V is TRBV6-1 and J is TRBJ2-1, with 10 bases lining up with TRBD2. J lost 4 bases, V lost 4 bases, and 7 bases had no gene match. Germline values: CDR1 MNHNS, CDR2 SASEGT. The CDR3 is 16 amino acids. This CDR3 reads CASSGPRTSGYNEQFF. The CDR3 region has the DNA TGTGCCAGCAGTGGCCCCCGGACTAGCGGTTACAATGAGCAGTTCTTC.

This chain links TRBV11-3 with TRBJ2-2; the D is unclear. V was pared by 1 base and J by 1 base, with 16 bases between. The CDR3 has 18 amino acids. The germline V gene has CDR1 SGHNT and CDR2 YENEEA. DNA for the CDR3: TGTGCCAGCAGCTTAGTGACGAGTTGGCTAGAGAACACCGGGGAGCTGTTTTTT. Its protein is CASSLVTSWLENTGELFF.

V usage is TRBV10-3 and J usage is TRBJ1-1; D gene unclear. The V gene lost 1 base and the J gene lost 1 base, with 4 bases spanning the gap. In germline, CDR1 is ENHRY, CDR2 SYGVKD. This CDR3 spans 13 amino acids. Here the CDR3 reads CAISEYGNTEAFF. In DNA form, the CDR3 reads TGTGCCATCAGTGAGTACGGGAACACTGAAGCTTTCTTT.

In regard to this clone: This CDR3 is also generated by other DNA sequences in the sample. The chain carries TRBV12-3 or TRBV12-4 and TRBJ2-7; a weak D match, TRBD1 (5 bases). V was trimmed by 6 bases and J by 4 bases, leaving 10 bases between them. The CDR3 has 12 amino acids. The CDR3 nucleotides are TGTGCCAGCAGCCTCGACAGTTACGAGCAGTACTTC. It specifies CASSLDSYEQYF.

This clone was counted a single time. The chain recombines TRBV5-5 with TRBJ2-1, with 7 positions matching TRBD1. The CDR3 contains 15 residues. Losses at the gene ends were 0 bases for V and 5 bases for J; bases not matched to a gene: 5. Germline CDR1 is SGHKS and CDR2 is YYEKEE (reference sequence). The CDR3 region is CASSLGQGVDNEQFF. CDR3 coding DNA: TGTGCCAGCAGCTTGGGACAGGGAGTAGACAATGAGCAGTTCTTC.

The V gene is TRBV29-1, the J gene TRBJ1-2; 8 bases line up with TRBD1. CDR3 length: 12 amino acids. The V and J ends lost 6 bases and 8 bases, in that order; junction bases with no gene match: 8. Germline assignment: CDR1 SQVTM and CDR2 ANQGSEA. The CDR3 here is CSVAQGARGYTF. CDR3 DNA sequence: TGCAGCGTAGCCCAGGGGGCGAGGGGCTACACCTTC.

V is TRBV5-1 and J is TRBJ1-1; 8 nucleotides agree with TRBD1. The CDR3 runs 15 residues. Trimming at V came to 0 bases and at J to 7 bases, leaving 8 bases not matched to a gene. Germline CDR1 and CDR2: SGHRS and YFSETQ. DNA of the CDR3: TGCGCCAGCAGCTTGGGAGGACAGGGTATGAGTGAAGCTTTCTTT. It specifies CASSLGGQGMSEAFF.

V usage is TRBV5-6 and J usage is TRBJ2-6; D tentatively reads TRBD1 or TRBD2 (6 bases each). Germline V gene sequence: CDR1 SGHDT, CDR2 YYEEEE. Trimming removed 4 bases from V and 4 bases from J, with 15 bases in between. This CDR3 has 16 amino acids. DNA for the CDR3: TGTGCCAGCAGCCGACTTAGGGGGGCCGGGGCCAACGTCCTGACTTTC. This sequence encodes CASSRLRGAGANVLTF. The variable domain in full, completed from reference TRBV5-6 and TRBJ2-6, reads DAGVTQSPTHLIKTRGQQVTLRCSPKSGHDTVSWYQQALGQGPQFIFQYYEEEERQRGNFPDRFSGHQFPNYSSELNVNALLLGDSALYLCASSRLRGAGANVLTFGAGSRLTVL.

The CDR3 DNA reads as TGTGCCAGCAGTTTATCCCTACTTCCACCCCTCCACTTT. Translated: CASSLSLLPPLHF. This rearrangement joins TRBV28 to TRBJ1-6; D not resolved. The CDR3 runs 13 residues. V was pared by 1 base and J by 11 bases, with 9 bases between. Germline V CDR1 and CDR2: MDHEN, SYDVKM. The full variable domain, its missing parts supplied by reference TRBV28 and TRBJ1-6, is DVKVTQSSRYLVKRTGEKVFLECVQDMDHENMFWYRQDPGLGLRLIYFSYDVKMKEKGDIPEGYSVSREKKERFSLILESASTNQTSMYLCASSLSLLPPLHFGNGTRLTVT.

This rearrangement joins TRBV21-1 to TRBJ2-3; the D segment call TRBD2 is taken from the table without a DNA check. TRBV21-1 is marked as a pseudogene. The CDR3 totals 16 residues. CDR3 sequence reads: CASRMPRDRETDTQYF. The CDR3 nucleotides read TGTGCCAGCAGAATGCCTCGGGACCGGGAGACAGATACGCAGTATTTT.

The chain joins TRBV29-1 to TRBJ1-1, with 7 bases lining up with TRBD1. Germline CDR1 SQVTM, CDR2 ANQGSEA. V lost 7 bases, J lost 11 bases, and 7 bases stayed unmatched. The CDR3 has 10 amino acids. CDR3 nucleotide sequence: TGCAGCGCAGGACAGGTTGAGGCTTTCTTT. Its protein is CSAGQVEAFF.

This rearrangement joins TRBV6-5 to TRBJ1-2; possibly TRBD1 for D (6 bases). The CDR3 length is 13 residues. Trimming stripped 2 bases from V and 4 bases from J, with 8 bases between. Germline lookup yields CDR1 MNHEY and CDR2 SVGAGI. The CDR3 region has the DNA TGTGCCAGCAGTTACAGGACAGCCTATGGCTACACCTTC. Its translation is CASSYRTAYGYTF.

The chain is built from TRBV2 and TRBJ1-5, with D unclear. With 2 bases removed from V and 7 bases from J, the gap between germline ends came to 12 bases. The CDR3 is made up of 14 amino acids. Per the germline V gene, CDR1 is SNHLY and CDR2 is FYNNEI. The CDR3 bases are TGTGCCAGCAGTGAAATGGAGGACCGACAGCCCCAGCATTTT. The encoded protein is CASSEMEDRQPQHF.

This clone was found a few times. The V and J genes are TRBV19 and TRBJ2-1, with a weak D call TRBD1 (6 bases). Per the germline V gene, CDR1 is LNHDA and CDR2 is SQIVND (reference sequence). This CDR3 region has 14 residues. The V gene lost 5 bases and the J gene lost 10 bases, with 18 bases spanning the gap. CDR3 DNA sequence: TGTGCCAGTAGTGGCCAACGGACAGCGCAAGAGCAGTTCTTC. It yields the protein CASSGQRTAQEQFF.

CDR3 in amino acids: CASSQDPGGYEQYF. The CDR3 DNA follows: TGTGCCAGCAGCCAAGATCCCGGGGGCTACGAGCAGTACTTC. This sequence joins TRBV3-1 (or the pseudogene TRBV3-2) and TRBJ2-7; tentatively, D is TRBD2 (6 bases). V was shortened by 0 bases and J by 3 bases, with 9 bases between the two germline ends. The CDR3 has 14 residues. The germline gives CDR1 LGHDT, CDR2 YNNKEL (reference sequence).

The rearrangement links TRBV7-9 to TRBJ2-3; maybe TRBD2 (5 bases). The CDR3 consists of 14 residues. Germline V lookup: CDR1 SEHNR, CDR2 FQNEAQ (reference sequence). Between the trimmed V and J ends, which lost 4 bases and 3 bases, there was a span of 11 bases. In nucleotides, the CDR3 is TGTGCCAGCAGCTCTAGCCTCTCGACAGATACGCAGTATTTT. The encoded protein is CASSSSLSTDTQYF.

This clone was detected only once. V usage is TRBV7-7 and J usage is TRBJ2-3, with 8 bases that match TRBD1. The CDR3 has 13 amino acids. Germline lookup yields CDR1 SSHAT and CDR2 FNYEAQ (reference sequence). V shed 5 bases, J shed 5 bases, and the junction held 3 bases outside the gene matches. CDR3 sequence: CASSIDRGDTQYF. As DNA, the CDR3 is TGTGCCAGCAGCATTGACAGGGGAGATACGCAGTATTTT.

The chain is built from TRBV9 and TRBJ2-3; tentatively, D is TRBD2 (6 bases). Trimming shortened V by 4 bases and J by 6 bases, and 18 bases separated the two germline ends. The CDR3 runs to 15 residues. Germline V gives CDR1 SGDLS, CDR2 YYNGEE. The CDR3 loop is CASSPSSGYQDTQYF. The CDR3 DNA reads TGTGCCAGCAGCCCCAGTAGCGGCTACCAGGATACGCAGTATTTT. The variable domain in full, with the rest retrieved from reference TRBV9 and TRBJ2-3, is DSGVTQTPKHLITATGQRVTLRCSPRSGDLSVYWYQQSLDQGLQFLIQYYNGEERAKGNILERFSAQQFPDLHSELNLSSLELGDSALYFCASSPSSGYQDTQYFGPGTRLTVL.

The J gene is TRBJ2-2, the V gene TRBV12-3 or TRBV12-4; D remains unclear. Trimming shortened V by 6 bases and J by 6 bases, and 11 bases separated the two germline ends. The CDR3 consists of 13 residues. The CDR3: CASSRGPPGELFF. DNA for the CDR3: TGTGCCAGCAGCAGAGGACCTCCCGGGGAGCTGTTTTTT.

This clone was seen only once. The V and J genes are TRBV14 and TRBJ2-2, with D unclear. Germline V gives CDR1 SGHDN, CDR2 FVKESK. The length of the CDR3 is 14 residues. Trimming took off 4 bases at V and 1 base at J, with 7 bases between the two ends. In DNA, the CDR3 is TGTGCCAGCAGCCTAACAAGGAACACCGGGGAGCTGTTTTTT. It is translated as CASSLTRNTGELFF.

This rearrangement joins TRBV7-2 to TRBJ2-7; D remains unclear. Per the germline V gene, CDR1 is SGHTA and CDR2 is FQGNSA. Trimming shortened V by 3 bases and J by 0 bases, and 9 bases separated the two germline ends. This CDR3 contains 14 residues. This CDR3 reads CASSFLGPSYEQYF. DNA of the CDR3: TGTGCCAGCAGCTTCCTAGGACCCTCCTACGAGCAGTACTTC.

The J gene is TRBJ2-1, the V gene TRBV7-2, with D possibly TRBD2 on 6 matching bases. Germline CDR1 and CDR2: SGHTA and FQGNSA. This CDR3 is 18 amino acids long. V was clipped by 3 bases and J by 9 bases, with 27 bases between them. CDR3 nucleotides: TGTGCCAGCAGCTTTACCTACCTGGTCGGAGGGCTCGGGGGTGAGCAGTTCTTC. Protein sequence: CASSFTYLVGGLGGEQFF.

This clone was observed once. V usage is TRBV7-6 and J usage is TRBJ2-1; 12 bases line up with TRBD2. This CDR3 is built from 18 residues. Germline CDR1 is SGHVS and CDR2 is FNYEAQ. Unmatched junction bases numbered 8, after V lost 5 bases and J lost 0 bases. The DNA for the CDR3 is TGTGCCAGCAGCGACTCTAGCGGGAGGGCAAACTCCTACAATGAGCAGTTCTTC. Its translation: CASSDSSGRANSYNEQFF.

The V gene is TRBV12-5, the J gene TRBJ1-5; D is undetermined. V was cut by 7 bases and J by 0 bases, with 10 bases left in between. The germline V gene encodes CDR1 LGHNT and CDR2 FRNRAP. CDR3 length: 14 amino acids. The CDR3 DNA is TGTGCTAGTGCCGTGGACGGTAGCAATCAGCCCCAGCATTTT. Residues: CASAVDGSNQPQHF.

This sequence joins TRBV21-1 and TRBJ2-5; TRBD2, the table's D call, was not compared with the DNA. TRBV21-1 counts as a pseudogene. CDR3 length: 15 residues. CDR3 loop: CASSPGLEDEETQYF. CDR3 coding DNA: TGTGCCAGCAGTCCGGGACTAGAAGACGAAGAGACCCAGTACTTC.

This chain connects TRBV5-1 to TRBJ1-5; 7 nucleotides agree with TRBD1. V trimming: 0 bases; J trimming: 4 bases; junction bases outside the gene matches: 1. Germline V gene data show CDR1 as SGHRS and CDR2 as YFSETQ. This CDR3 comprises 14 residues. For the CDR3, the DNA is TGCGCCAGCAGCTTGGGGGGACAGAATCAGCCCCAGCATTTT. It specifies CASSLGGQNQPQHF.

The V and J genes are TRBV3-1 (or the pseudogene TRBV3-2) and TRBJ2-1; D is unclear. Germline lookup yields CDR1 LGHDT and CDR2 YNNKEL (reference sequence). Trimming pared 6 bases from V and 7 bases from J, leaving 22 bases between. The CDR3 has 16 residues. The CDR3 loop reads CASSHPTPPRTNEQFF. CDR3 nucleotide sequence: TGTGCCAGCAGTCACCCAACACCACCGAGAACGAATGAGCAGTTCTTC.

V and J are TRBV5-1 and TRBJ1-5; no reliable D call. CDR1 and CDR2 from the germline V gene are SGHRS and YFSETQ. V was shortened by 0 bases and J by 0 bases, with 10 bases between the two germline ends. The CDR3 covers 16 residues. In DNA, the CDR3 is TGCGCCAGCAGCTTGGGGGGATCGTATAGCAATCAGCCCCAGCATTTT. Its translation is CASSLGGSYSNQPQHF.

The chain recombines TRBV2 with TRBJ2-1; D possibly corresponds to TRBD2 (5 bases). Germline lookup yields CDR1 SNHLY and CDR2 FYNNEI. The V gene lost 3 bases and the J gene lost 3 bases, with 12 bases spanning the gap. This CDR3 contains 15 residues. The CDR3 sequence: CASSDGLKGYNEQFF. The DNA for the CDR3 is TGTGCCAGCAGTGACGGACTTAAAGGCTACAATGAGCAGTTCTTC.